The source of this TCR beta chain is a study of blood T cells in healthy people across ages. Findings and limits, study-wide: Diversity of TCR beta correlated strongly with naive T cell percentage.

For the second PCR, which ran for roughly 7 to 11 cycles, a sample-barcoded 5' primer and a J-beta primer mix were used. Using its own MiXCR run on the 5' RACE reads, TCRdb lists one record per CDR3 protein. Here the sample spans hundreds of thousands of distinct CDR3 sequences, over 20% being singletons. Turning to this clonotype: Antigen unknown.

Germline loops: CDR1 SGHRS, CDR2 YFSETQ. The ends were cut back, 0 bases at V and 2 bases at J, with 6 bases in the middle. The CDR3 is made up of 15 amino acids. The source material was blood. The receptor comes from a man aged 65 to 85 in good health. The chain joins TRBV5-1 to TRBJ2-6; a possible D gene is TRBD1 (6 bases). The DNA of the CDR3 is TGCGCCAGCAGCTTGGGGACAGCTGGGGCCAACGTCCTGACTTTC. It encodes CASSLGTAGANVLTF.